This is a list of T cell receptor beta chains from one sample in a study of response to subunit inactivated influenza vaccine. Via MiXCR, TCRdb re-called the RT-PCR reads, giving one row per CDR3 protein. The sample holds 400,000 to 550,000 distinct CDR3 sequences, around 25% seen once. Here the sequenced sample was CD4+ T cells sorted from PBMCs, taken less than 6 days after vaccination. These receptors all come from a man aged 45 to 65 who received an inactivated influenza vaccine. Both conserved end residues are part of each CDR3. D genes are given only for firm matches. Some rows have no size entry. The others give once, few or many, or a class for an expanded clone.

TGTGCCAGCAGCCAAGATCTTTCAGGGGGCAACTACGAGCAGTACTTC CASSQDLSGGNYEQYF TRBV4-2 16 TRBD1 few TRBJ2-7
TGCAGTGCATCCTCGGGGGGGATTTCCGGGGAGCTGTTTTTT CSASSGGISGELFF TRBV20-1 14 TRBD2 few TRBJ2-2
TGTGCCAGCAGCTCACCGGACGGATCCCTCACAGATACGCAGTATTTT CASSSPDGSLTDTQYF TRBV7-9 16 . . TRBJ2-3
TGCGCCAGCAGCATCGGACTAGCGATACTACAAGAGACCCAGTACTTC CASSIGLAILQETQYF TRBV5-1 16 TRBD2 many TRBJ2-5
TGCAGTGCATCCCCCGGTAGCGGCTTATTAAGAGAGCAGTACTTC CSASPGSGLLREQYF TRBV20-1 15 . few TRBJ2-7
TGTGCCAGCAGTAATCAGGCTCAGACCCAGTACTTC CASSNQAQTQYF TRBV6-6 12 . . TRBJ2-5
TGCAGCGCCCAACTAGCGGGGGAAGGGGCTGGGGCCAACGTCCTGACTTTC CSAQLAGEGAGANVLTF TRBV29-1 17 TRBD2 . TRBJ2-6
TGCAGTGTGAGGGAGCTAACAGATACGCAGTATTTT CSVRELTDTQYF TRBV20-1 12 . . TRBJ2-3
TGCGCCAGCAGTGGGCAGTGGGATTCACCCCTCCACTTT CASSGQWDSPLHF TRBV10-2 13 . . TRBJ1-6
TGTGCCAGCAGCTTGGGGCGGGCAGTTTCCTACAATGAGCAGTTCTTC CASSLGRAVSYNEQFF TRBV11-2 16 . few TRBJ2-1
TGCGCCAGCAGCTTACAGGGCGGCAATCAGCCCCAGCATTTT CASSLQGGNQPQHF TRBV5-1 14 . many TRBJ1-5
TGTGCCAGCAGTTTAGCGGTTGCACAGGGTTACGAGCAGTACTTC CASSLAVAQGYEQYF TRBV12-3/TRBV12-4 15 . few TRBJ2-7
TGCGCCAGCAGCCCACAGGGAGTAGAGGGCTACACCTTC CASSPQGVEGYTF TRBV4-3 13 . . TRBJ1-2
TGTGCCAGCAGCCAAGATAGGCGGGGCTCCTACAATGAGCAGTTCTTC CASSQDRRGSYNEQFF TRBV4-2 16 . few TRBJ2-1
TGTGCCAGCAATTTACTCAATCAGCCCCAGCATTTT CASNLLNQPQHF TRBV28 12 . few TRBJ1-5
TGTGCCTGGAGTGTACAGGGAGGGACCGGGGAGCTGTTTTTT CAWSVQGGTGELFF TRBV30 14 . few TRBJ2-2
TGTGCCAGCAGCACCCTAGCCGGGACAGGGTCCTACAATGAGCAGTTCTTC CASSTLAGTGSYNEQFF TRBV7-6 17 TRBD1 . TRBJ2-1
TGTGCCAGCAGTGCAATACTTCTAGAATACGAGCAGTACTTC CASSAILLEYEQYF TRBV2 14 . . TRBJ2-7
TGCAGCGTCGGACTAGCGGGAGGCGCCGCGGGAAATGAGCAGTTCTTC CSVGLAGGAAGNEQFF TRBV29-1 16 TRBD2 few TRBJ2-1